This record looks at one TCR beta chain sequence and its context. Its specificity is not known. PCR employed 60 Vbeta and 13 Jbeta primers. Sequencing used immunoSEQ multiplex PCR; TCRdb keeps in-frame clones, though not all of them. Of approximately 170,000 clones listed, around 80% were seen once; the top ten hold about 2%. The length of the CDR3 is 15 residues. Per germline, CDR1 SGHNT and CDR2 YENEEA. V lost 3 bases to trimming and J lost 7 bases; unmatched junction nucleotides: 6. The record originates from a study of cytomegalovirus exposure and HLA in healthy donors. Study-level results: A list of 150 to 200 TCR beta chains associated with cytomegalovirus was given. From TCR beta sequences, most subjects' HLA-A and HLA-B alleles were reportedly predicted accurately. Later analysis suggested links between common viral pathogens and several top significant clusters.

The V call is TRBV11-3, the J call TRBJ2-1; 10 bases are a match to TRBD2. Specimen: PBMCs. This sequence originates from a human donor in good health. CDR3 loop: CASSFSGGAFNEQFF. CDR3 DNA: TGTGCCAGCAGCTTCAGCGGGGGGGCATTTAATGAGCAGTTCTTC.